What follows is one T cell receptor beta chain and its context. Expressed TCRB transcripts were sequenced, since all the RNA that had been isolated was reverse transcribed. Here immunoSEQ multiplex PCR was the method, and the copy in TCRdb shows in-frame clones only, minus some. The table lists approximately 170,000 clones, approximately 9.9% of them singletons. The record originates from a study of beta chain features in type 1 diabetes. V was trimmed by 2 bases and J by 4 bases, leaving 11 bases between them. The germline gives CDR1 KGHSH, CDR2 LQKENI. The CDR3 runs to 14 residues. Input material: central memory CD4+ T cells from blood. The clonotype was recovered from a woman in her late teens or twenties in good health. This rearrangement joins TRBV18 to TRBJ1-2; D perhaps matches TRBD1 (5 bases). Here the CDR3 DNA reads TGTGCCAGCTCACCAGTCAGGGAATCCTATGGCTACACCTTC. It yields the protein CASSPVRESYGYTF.